The 22 T cell receptor beta chains reported below all come from one sample, sequenced in a study of blood T cell repertoires in COVID-19. Sequenced by immunoSEQ multiplex PCR; TCRdb stores in-frame clones only, minus some. The sample records 200,000 to 300,000 clones, around 86% being singletons. The sequenced sample consisted of peripheral blood. These receptors all stem from a man aged 25 to 40 who had recovered from COVID-19.

The rearrangement uses TRBV19 and TRBJ2-2, with D hard to call. The CDR3 totals 14 residues. Deletions cut 2 bases from V and 6 bases from J, with 10 bases between. From germline, CDR1 is LNHDA and CDR2 SQIVND (reference sequence). As DNA, the CDR3 is TGTGCCAGTAGTATAATTCCCGCGCCCGGGGAGCTGTTTTTT. Translating gives CASSIIPAPGELFF.

This clone has a single count. The chain carries TRBV5-1 and TRBJ1-1, with D uncertain. The V gene lost 2 bases and the J gene lost 0 bases, with 17 bases spanning the gap. The CDR3 loop spans 17 amino acids. Germline assignment: CDR1 SGHRS and CDR2 YFSETQ. DNA for the CDR3: TGCGCCAGCAGCTTTCTCCACCAGGAGGGTTTGAACACTGAAGCTTTCTTT. Amino acid sequence: CASSFLHQEGLNTEAFF.

The chain couples TRBV18 to TRBJ2-5, with D possibly TRBD2 on 6 matching bases. The V end lost 2 bases, the J end lost 1 base, and 8 bases lay between the germline ends. Per germline, CDR1 KGHSH and CDR2 LQKENI. The CDR3 extends over 14 amino acids. The CDR3 reads CASSPGGAQETQYF. CDR3 DNA sequence: TGTGCCAGCTCACCAGGCGGGGCCCAAGAGACCCAGTACTTC.

This chain links TRBV4-2 with TRBJ1-5; D unresolved. The CDR3 spans 15 residues. V shed 0 bases and J shed 4 bases, with 10 bases lying between them. Germline values: CDR1 LGHNA, CDR2 YNFKEQ. CDR3 in amino acids: CASSQDVGGNQPQHF. CDR3 bases: TGTGCCAGCAGCCAAGATGTGGGCGGGAATCAGCCCCAGCATTTT.

The CDR3 protein is CASSLGGGNPNTGELFF. The CDR3 DNA sequence: TGTGCCAGCAGCTTAGGAGGGGGCAACCCGAACACCGGGGAGCTGTTTTTT. The chain has TRBV11-3 and TRBJ2-2; 7 nucleotides line up with TRBD1. The V segment lost 1 base and the J segment 0 bases; nucleotides outside the gene matches: 5. This CDR3 has 17 amino acids. The germline CDR1 and CDR2 sequences are SGHNT and YENEEA.

The rearrangement links TRBV15 to TRBJ1-6; no reliable D call. The CDR3 consists of 13 residues. Looked up from germline, CDR1 is LNHNV and CDR2 is YYDKDF (reference sequence). V lost 3 bases, J lost 10 bases, and 10 bases lay in between. DNA of the CDR3: TGTGCCACCAGCAGGGGCCGGCTCTCACCCCTCCACTTT. As protein: CATSRGRLSPLHF.

A single count supports this clone. The chain has TRBV10-1 and TRBJ2-1; TRBD2 matches at 15 bases. Trimming removed 2 bases from V and 5 bases from J; junction bases left unmatched: 7. The CDR3 has 18 residues. Germline loops: CDR1 WNHNN, CDR2 SYGVQD (reference sequence). CDR3 amino acids: CASSENPGLAGGHNEQFF. The CDR3 coding sequence is TGCGCCAGCAGTGAGAACCCGGGACTAGCGGGGGGTCACAATGAGCAGTTCTTC.

This clone was found once. The chain combines TRBV3-1 (or the pseudogene TRBV3-2) with TRBJ2-3; 9 nucleotides align to TRBD1. The CDR3 has 13 amino acids. Germline V CDR1 and CDR2: LGHDT, YNNKEL (reference sequence). Trimming cost V 6 bases and J 5 bases; bases outside gene matches: 3. The CDR3 DNA reads TGTGCCAGCAGTCCGACAGGGGGAGATACGCAGTATTTT. Protein: CASSPTGGDTQYF.

The chain employs TRBV6-5 and TRBJ2-7; D remains ambiguous. The ends were cut back, 8 bases at V and 4 bases at J, with 18 bases in the middle. Germline-derived CDR1 and CDR2 are MNHEY and SVGAGI. The CDR3 is made up of 14 amino acids. CDR3: CASRPMAKPYEQYV. The CDR3 DNA is TGTGCCAGCCGCCCGATGGCCAAACCATACGAGCAGTACGTC.

CDR3 nucleotides: TGTGCCAGCAGCGGGGGGTCAGGGAATCAGCCCCAGCATTTT. Translated, it gives CASSGGSGNQPQHF. V gene TRBV6-5 combines with J gene TRBJ1-5, with D tentatively TRBD1 (5 bases). Trimming shortened V by 6 bases and J by 4 bases, and 13 bases separated the two germline ends. The CDR3 has 14 residues. Germline-derived CDR1 and CDR2 are MNHEY and SVGAGI.

The chain joins TRBV5-6 to TRBJ1-1; 8 bases match TRBD1. The CDR3 loop spans 12 amino acids. With V trimmed by 4 bases and J by 8 bases, 4 bases remained unmatched. Germline CDR1 is SGHDT and CDR2 is YYEEEE. This CDR3 is CASSLGTGEAFF. In nucleotides, the CDR3 is TGTGCCAGCAGCCTCGGGACAGGAGAAGCTTTCTTT.

The chain employs TRBV18 and TRBJ1-3; no clear D gene. Trimming shortened V by 1 base and J by 4 bases, and 8 bases separated the two germline ends. The length of the CDR3 is 14 residues. Germline assignment: CDR1 KGHSH and CDR2 LQKENI. The CDR3 spells CASSPRERGNTIYF. CDR3 coding DNA: TGTGCCAGCTCACCACGCGAGAGGGGAAACACCATATATTTT.

The CDR3 sequence is CASSPPGVTQYF. CDR3 nucleotides: TGTGCCAGCAGCCCACCGGGTGTGACCCAGTACTTC. V and J are TRBV7-7 and TRBJ2-5, with D hard to call. Germline assignment: CDR1 SSHAT and CDR2 FNYEAQ (reference sequence). The CDR3 is 12 amino acids. V was shortened by 5 bases and J by 7 bases, with 11 bases between the two germline ends. Filled out from reference TRBV7-7 and TRBJ2-5, the complete variable domain reads GAGVSQSPRYKVTKRGQDVTLRCDPISSHATLYWYQQALGQGPEFLTYFNYEAQPDKSGLPSDRFSAERPEGSISTLTIQRTEQRDSAMYRCASSPPGVTQYFGPGTRLLVL.

V and J are TRBV9 and TRBJ2-2; maybe TRBD1 (6 bases). V lost 5 bases and J 6 bases, leaving 14 bases between the germline ends. This CDR3 contains 14 residues. CDR1 and CDR2 (germline): SGDLS, YYNGEE. The CDR3 sequence is CASRLTQGSGELFF. The CDR3 coding sequence is TGTGCCAGCAGACTCACTCAGGGGTCCGGGGAGCTGTTTTTT.

The chain has TRBV7-8 and TRBJ2-5; 10 bases match TRBD2. This CDR3 spans 16 amino acids. V shed 1 base and J 2 bases; nucleotides not matched to a gene: 4. Looked up from germline, CDR1 is SGHVS and CDR2 is FQNEAQ. CDR3 DNA sequence: TGTGCCAGCAGCTTAGGTAGCGGGGGGTCACAAGAGACCCAGTACTTC. Translated, it gives CASSLGSGGSQETQYF.

The chain links TRBV18 to TRBJ2-5; 8 bases align to TRBD2. The length of the CDR3 is 14 residues. J was trimmed by 4 bases and V by 2 bases; bases with no gene match: 3. Looked up from germline, CDR1 is KGHSH and CDR2 is LQKENI. The chain's CDR3 is CASSPTTSVETQYF. In DNA, the CDR3 is TGTGCCAGCTCACCAACGACTAGCGTAGAGACCCAGTACTTC.

The chain has TRBV6-5 and TRBJ1-6; D is perhaps TRBD1 (5 bases). Per the germline V gene, CDR1 is MNHEY and CDR2 is SVGAGI. V shed 4 bases and J shed 7 bases, with 11 bases lying between them. The CDR3 spans 14 residues. In DNA form, the CDR3 reads TGTGCCAGCAGTTTGGGGGGGACGAATTCACCCCTCCACTTT. Amino acids: CASSLGGTNSPLHF.

This clone was detected a few times. V is TRBV10-3 and J is TRBJ2-3; no definite D call. Germline V gene data show CDR1 as ENHRY and CDR2 as SYGVKD. The CDR3 has 15 amino acids. V was shortened by 2 bases and J by 0 bases, with 9 bases between the two germline ends. The CDR3 bases are TGTGCCATCAGTGAGGGAGCCTATAGCACAGATACGCAGTATTTT. Amino acids: CAISEGAYSTDTQYF.

The chain combines TRBV7-6 with TRBJ2-1; D is possibly TRBD2 (6 bases). With 1 base removed from V and 8 bases from J, the gap between germline ends came to 12 bases. Germline loops: CDR1 SGHVS, CDR2 FNYEAQ. CDR3 size: 14 residues. The CDR3 DNA sequence: TGTGCCAGCAGCTTAGGGGATCGCGGGGATGAGCAGTTCTTC. Translated: CASSLGDRGDEQFF.

The rearrangement uses TRBV4-2 and TRBJ1-1, with D perhaps matching TRBD1 (6 bases). Looked up from germline, CDR1 is LGHNA and CDR2 is YNFKEQ. V lost 0 bases, J lost 12 bases, and 17 bases lay in between. The CDR3 runs to 14 residues. This CDR3 is CASSQDGAGVGSFF. In nucleotides, the CDR3 is TGTGCCAGCAGCCAAGATGGGGCAGGGGTAGGGTCTTTCTTT.

The chain uses TRBV7-6 and TRBJ2-7, with 9 positions matching TRBD1. The CDR3 sequence is 14 residues long. Losses at the gene ends were 6 bases for V and 9 bases for J; bases not matched to a gene: 12. Looked up from germline, CDR1 is SGHVS and CDR2 is FNYEAQ. The CDR3 loop is CASSFPGQGTRQYF. CDR3 coding DNA: TGTGCCAGCAGTTTTCCGGGACAGGGTACCCGGCAGTACTTC.

V is TRBV18 and J is TRBJ2-5; 9 nucleotides align to TRBD2. The CDR3 runs to 15 residues. With V trimmed by 1 base and J by 2 bases, 2 bases remained unmatched. Per the germline V gene, CDR1 is KGHSH and CDR2 is LQKENI. CDR3 bases: TGTGCCAGCTCACCACTGCGGGGGGGGCAAGAGACCCAGTACTTC. This codes for CASSPLRGGQETQYF. Based on the CDR3 plus reference TRBV18 and TRBJ2-5, the full variable domain is NAGVMQNPRHLVRRRGQEARLRCSPMKGHSHVYWYRQLPEEGLKFMVYLQKENIIDESGMPKERFSAEFPKEGPSILRIQQVVRGDSAAYFCASSPLRGGQETQYFGPGTRLLVL.